Listed here is a single TCR beta chain. Its antigen is still unknown. Base qualities are not provided; no much larger clone lies one nucleotide away. The CDR3 runs 12 amino acids, cysteine and phenylalanine included. Just CDR3 DNA is preserved here, 36 bases in frame from base 1. V and J are truncated by 7 bases and 5 bases respectively, leaving an intervening sequence of 14 bases. The germline V gene supplies CDR1 SQVTM and CDR2 ANQGSEA. TCRbeta CDR3 regions were amplified from genomic DNA by means of the immunoSEQ Assay, a bias-controlled multiplex PCR. As for the original processing: Within the assay, amplification of reference gene primers was used to estimate how many nucleated cells each sample contained. To quantify the absolute abundance of each unique TCRbeta CDR3 rearrangement, sequence reads were collapsed and filtered. For each sample, productive Simpson clonality was calculated as the square root of Simpson's diversity index across productive rearrangements. TCRdb carries this immuneACCESS record with in-frame sequences only. Its versions omit some clonotypes, under half of them owing to an unresolved V gene in the studies checked, with the rest unexplained. V, J and clone size are taken as reported in that table, and D and trimming were inferred from the DNA itself. The table for this sample lists 350,000 or so clones; 88% of them were counted only once. The ten largest clonotypes hold just over 1% of the sample.

This record belongs to a study of blood T cell repertoires in COVID-19 (dated by TCRdb to the early 2020s). The study in broad terms: Samples from collaborators originated in the United States, Italy and Spain and spanned both the acute and convalescent phases of COVID-19. The material from the prospective study consisted of cDNA or gDNA derived from T cells, B-cell-depleted T cells, or PBMCs. Sample metadata almost always included a de-identified subject ID, COVID-19 status, age in years and sex. Samples were obtained from the ongoing ImmuneRACE study (first 160 participants) and from about 1,300 subjects provided by 6 global collaborators. HLA class I and class II types, where available, came from metadata supplied by the sample provider rather than from assay-based typing. The repertoires were released in a freely available public database intended as a resource for research on the immune response to SARS-CoV-2. Subjects who had been exposed to COVID-19, were actively infected with it, or had recovered from it provided the deeply sampled blood TCRbeta repertoires that made up the dataset.

In the prospective study, participants were about 18 to 89 years old, resided in fewer than 25 geographic areas of the United States, and were enrolled through a virtual design. To assign participants to cohorts, the prospective study relied on clinical history that participants themselves reported in a screening survey and a study questionnaire. A participant counted as exposed if, within 2 weeks of entering the study, that participant had been in contact with someone who had a PCR-confirmed or clinician-diagnosed COVID-19 case. Each participant in the prospective study had whole blood, serum and a nasopharyngeal or oropharyngeal swab collected by mobile phlebotomists. Additional blood draws and questionnaires over an approximately two-month period could optionally be provided by prospective study participants. Prospective study blood samples were shipped either frozen or at room temperature before DNA extraction.

Overall results and qualifications from the work: Clinical and demographic metadata were provided uncurated, with the amount varying by source and participant.

What was sequenced was PBMCs or T cells enriched from blood (not recorded which). This clonotype was sampled from a woman in her 30s who had been exposed to COVID-19. In this chain, TRBV29-1 is recombined with TRBJ1-2; the D gene is possibly TRBD1, with 6 bases matching. CDR3 sequence: CSGWTAKYGYTF. Read as DNA, the sequence is TGCAGCGGATGGACAGCGAAGTATGGCTACACCTTC.